The 16 T cell receptor beta chains presented below share a single source sample, sequenced in a study of blood T cells in healthy people across ages. Then a second PCR, running roughly 6 to 11 cycles, was carried out with a sample-barcoded 5' primer and a J-beta primer mix. From the 5' RACE reads, TCRdb called clonotypes with MiXCR, one entry per CDR3 protein. The sample lists some 800,000 distinct CDR3 sequences, roughly 44% occurring once. Sequenced input: blood. All receptors derive from a man in his sixties in good health.

The rearrangement joins TRBV20-1 to TRBJ2-3; D tentatively fits TRBD1 or TRBD2 (5 bases each). V lost 5 bases to trimming and J lost 4 bases, with 10 bases between them. Germline V gene sequence: CDR1 DFQATT, CDR2 SNEGSKA (reference sequence). This CDR3 comprises 12 residues. CDR3 in DNA: TGCAGTGCTGGGGGTTTAGCAGATACGCAGTATTTT. Translated, it gives CSAGGLADTQYF.

The CDR3 is CASRADGGSSYNEQFF. The DNA of the CDR3 is TGTGCCAGCAGGGCAGACGGGGGGAGCTCCTACAATGAGCAGTTCTTC. The chain joins TRBV7-3 to TRBJ2-1, with 7 bases identical to TRBD2. CDR3 length: 16 residues. The germline CDR1 and CDR2 sequences are SGHTA and FQGTGA. The V gene end was trimmed by 6 bases and the J gene end by 0 bases; junction bases not matched to a gene: 8.

This clonotype was seen many times. The V gene is TRBV7-9, the J gene TRBJ2-1; 8 bases are shared with TRBD1. Germline loops: CDR1 SEHNR, CDR2 FQNEAQ (reference sequence). CDR3 size: 15 residues. With V trimmed by 6 bases and J by 5 bases, 9 bases remained unmatched. The CDR3 sequence: CASRDPGGKDNEQFF. CDR3 DNA: TGTGCCAGCAGGGACCCAGGGGGCAAAGACAATGAGCAGTTCTTC.

V is TRBV10-3 and J is TRBJ2-1, with a weak D call TRBD1 (6 bases). Germline CDR1 is ENHRY and CDR2 is SYGVKD. The CDR3 consists of 16 residues. Deletions cut 2 bases from V and 4 bases from J, with 15 bases between. The CDR3: CAISEPPGHLYNEQFF. The DNA for the CDR3 is TGTGCCATCAGTGAGCCCCCGGGACACCTATACAATGAGCAGTTCTTC.

The V gene is TRBV20-1, the J gene TRBJ1-5, with D uncertain. The V gene's germline CDR1 is DFQATT and CDR2 SNEGSKA (reference sequence). V lost 0 bases, J lost 9 bases, and 12 bases lay in between. The CDR3 extends over 13 amino acids. The CDR3 sequence: CSARDHVNGPQHF. The CDR3 DNA reads TGCAGTGCTAGAGATCACGTCAATGGGCCCCAGCATTTT.

The gene calls are TRBV6-1 and TRBJ2-1; D is possibly TRBD2 (6 bases). Deletions cut 4 bases from V and 1 base from J, with 14 bases between. This CDR3 spans 16 amino acids. CDR1 is MNHNS, CDR2 SASEGT, per germline. The CDR3, as DNA: TGTGCCAGCAGTGGCCTGATCGCGGGGTCCTACAATGAGCAGTTCTTC. Protein sequence: CASSGLIAGSYNEQFF.

The V gene is TRBV6-6, the J gene TRBJ2-1; 7 positions agree with TRBD2. With V trimmed by 6 bases and J by 0 bases, 8 bases remained unmatched. Germline V gene data show CDR1 as MNHNY and CDR2 as SVGAGI (reference sequence). The CDR3 extends over 16 amino acids. The CDR3 loop reads CASRPWGEGSYNEQFF. CDR3 DNA sequence: TGTGCCAGCAGACCCTGGGGGGAGGGCTCCTACAATGAGCAGTTCTTC.

The chain carries TRBV6-2 or TRBV6-3 and TRBJ1-5; 8 bases agree with TRBD1. Germline assignment: CDR1 MNHEY and CDR2 SVGEGT. The J segment lost 5 bases and the V segment lost 6 bases, leaving 6 bases of the junction unmatched. The CDR3 is 14 residues long. Here the CDR3 reads CASRYGQGDQPQHF. DNA of the CDR3: TGTGCCAGCAGGTACGGACAGGGAGATCAGCCCCAGCATTTT.

This chain uses TRBV14 with TRBJ1-4, with 7 positions matching TRBD1. The length of the CDR3 is 17 residues. Germline V gene sequence: CDR1 SGHDN, CDR2 FVKESK. J lost 11 bases, V lost 0 bases, and 15 bases had no gene match. Here the CDR3 DNA reads TGTGCCAGCAGCCAAGATCAAGGGTTCGGGACAGCTACTAAACTGTTTTTT. This encodes CASSQDQGFGTATKLFF.

CDR3 nucleotide sequence: TGTGCCTGGAGTGTACATGGGGCCGGCTCCTACGAGCAGTACTTC. This codes for CAWSVHGAGSYEQYF. V and J are TRBV30 and TRBJ2-7; possibly TRBD1 for D (5 bases). V was cut by 0 bases and J by 0 bases, with 12 bases left in between. The CDR3 totals 15 residues. Germline assignment: CDR1 GTSNPN and CDR2 SVGIG (reference sequence).

The J gene is TRBJ2-2, the V gene TRBV20-1; 9 bases agree with TRBD2. Germline CDR1 DFQATT, CDR2 SNEGSKA (reference sequence). V was clipped by 7 bases and J by 4 bases; unmatched bases: 4. The CDR3 runs to 13 residues. In DNA, the CDR3 is TGCAGTGGCGCGGGGGGGCGCACCGGGGAGCTGTTTTTT. Translating it yields CSGAGGRTGELFF.

The CDR3, as DNA: TGCAGTGCCGCCGGGCAGGGCTACACCTTC. Translation: CSAAGQGYTF. The chain joins TRBV20-1 to TRBJ1-2; no firm D call. V shed 6 bases and J shed 8 bases, with 10 bases lying between them. Germline-derived CDR1 and CDR2 are DFQATT and SNEGSKA (reference sequence). This CDR3 contains 10 residues.

The chain carries TRBV20-1 and TRBJ2-3, with 11 bases that match TRBD2. The CDR3 loop spans 14 amino acids. J gave up 7 bases and V 2 bases, and 5 bases lay outside the gene matches. Germline CDR1 is DFQATT and CDR2 is SNEGSKA (reference sequence). This chain's CDR3 is CSARLAGGVNTQYF. The CDR3 bases are TGCAGTGCTAGACTAGCGGGGGGCGTGAATACGCAGTATTTT.

The CDR3 nucleotides are TGTGCCAGCACTACCTCGCCTTTCGAGCAGTACTTC. Translating gives CASTTSPFEQYF. The chain is built from TRBV7-9 and TRBJ2-7; D remains unclear. Trimming removed 7 bases at V and 6 bases at J, with 13 bases between. The CDR3 consists of 12 residues. In germline, CDR1 is SEHNR, CDR2 FQNEAQ (reference sequence).

V is TRBV4-3 and J is TRBJ2-1; possibly TRBD2 for D (6 bases). Germline V gives CDR1 LGHNA, CDR2 YSLEER. Trimming took off 4 bases at V and 7 bases at J, with 17 bases between the two ends. The CDR3 runs 15 residues. The CDR3 loop reads CASSPEGRAGNEQFF. DNA for the CDR3: TGCGCCAGCAGCCCCGAAGGGAGAGCGGGTAATGAGCAGTTCTTC.

The table lists this clonotype with a few counts. The gene calls are TRBV29-1 and TRBJ2-5; 7 bases align to TRBD1. CDR1 and CDR2 (germline): SQVTM, ANQGSEA. V lost 5 bases, J lost 2 bases, and 8 bases stayed unmatched. This CDR3 has 14 residues. For the CDR3, the DNA is TGCAGCGTTTTCCTCGGGACAGCACAAGAGACCCAGTACTTC. Its translation is CSVFLGTAQETQYF.